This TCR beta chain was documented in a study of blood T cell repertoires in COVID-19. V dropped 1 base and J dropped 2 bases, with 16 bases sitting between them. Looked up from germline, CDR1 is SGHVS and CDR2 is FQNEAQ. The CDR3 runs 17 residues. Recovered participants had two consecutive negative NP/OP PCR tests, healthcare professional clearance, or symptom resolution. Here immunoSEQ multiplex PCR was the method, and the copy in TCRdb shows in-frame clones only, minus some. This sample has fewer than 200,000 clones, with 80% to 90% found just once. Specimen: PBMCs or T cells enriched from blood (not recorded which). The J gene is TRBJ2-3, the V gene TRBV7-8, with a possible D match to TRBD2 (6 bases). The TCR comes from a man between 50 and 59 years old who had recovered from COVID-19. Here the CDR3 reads CASSLVVAGRFTDTQYF. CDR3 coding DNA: TGTGCCAGCAGCTTAGTGGTTGCGGGGAGGTTCACAGATACGCAGTATTTT.